The rows below give T cell receptor beta chains drawn from one sample of a study of graft-versus-host responses after intestinal transplantation. The data were produced by immunoSEQ multiplex PCR, yet TCRdb's version contains in-frame clones alone and is incomplete. The table has about 96,000 clones, 80% to 95% seen once. Their antigen targets remain unknown. Source: unstimulated CD4+ T cells sorted from spleen or lymph node cells, taken before intestinal transplant. These receptors originate from a human donor who received an intestinal transplant. Each CDR3 is given with its conserved first and last residue. A D gene is named only where the DNA matches it firmly. The size of a clone is reported for some rows only, either as once, few or many, or as a class for expanded clones.

clone_size	v_call	j_call	d_call	cdr3_length	cdr3_nt	cdr3_aa
-	TRBV6-7	TRBJ1-4	TRBD1	19	TGTGCCAGCAGTTACCCCGCCCAGGACAGGGTAGTAGCTAATGAAAAACTGTTTTTT	CASSYPAQDRVVANEKLFF
-	TRBV18	TRBJ1-1	-	15	TGTGCCAGCTCACCACGTCTTGAGGGTGGCACTGAAGCTTTCTTT	CASSPRLEGGTEAFF
-	TRBV6-6	TRBJ1-3	-	13	TGTGCCAGCAGTAGCCCCGCAACGAACACCATATATTTT	CASSSPATNTIYF
-	TRBV5-1	TRBJ1-6	-	13	TGCGCCAGCAGCCCGGACAGTAATTCACCCCTCCACTTT	CASSPDSNSPLHF
-	TRBV5-1	TRBJ1-4	TRBD1	15	TGCGCCAGCAGCCCAATTACAGGGGGCGGGGAAAAACTGTTTTTT	CASSPITGGGEKLFF
-	TRBV18	TRBJ2-1	TRBD1	16	TGTGCCAGCTCACCATTAAAGGGACAGGCCTACAATGAGCAGTTCTTC	CASSPLKGQAYNEQFF
-	TRBV4-1	TRBJ2-1	TRBD2	16	TGCGCCAGCTCTGCGCGGGAGGGCCCCTCCTACAATGAGCAGTTCTTC	CASSAREGPSYNEQFF
-	TRBV9	TRBJ2-1	-	18	TGTGCCAGCAGCGTAGCTACGCTCTCTCGGGAGCGAAACAATGAGCAGTTCTTC	CASSVATLSRERNNEQFF
once	TRBV6-6	TRBJ2-2	TRBD1	14	TGTGCCAGTACGGGCAGGGGGTACACCGGGGAGCTGTTTTTT	CASTGRGYTGELFF
few	TRBV6-6	TRBJ1-3	-	16	TGTGCCAGCAGTTACTCTATGGCGGAATCTGGAAACACCATATATTTT	CASSYSMAESGNTIYF
-	TRBV5-1	TRBJ2-5	TRBD2	14	TGCGCCAGCAGCCCACGGACTAGTCACGCGACCCAGTACTTC	CASSPRTSHATQYF
-	TRBV15	TRBJ1-5	TRBD1	14	TGTGCCACCAGCAGAGCGGACAGGGTTCAGCCCCAGCATTTT	CATSRADRVQPQHF
-	TRBV5-1	TRBJ1-1	TRBD1	12	TGCGCCAGCAGCCCAGACAGGGCCGAAGCTTTCTTT	CASSPDRAEAFF
-	TRBV12-5	TRBJ2-7	TRBD1	16	TGTGCTAGTGGTTTGGTCGCCGGGACAGGGACCTACGAGCAGTACTTC	CASGLVAGTGTYEQYF
-	TRBV7-2	TRBJ2-1	-	16	TGTGCCAGCAGCACCACTTCTGTTAGCTCCTACAATGAGCAGTTCTTC	CASSTTSVSSYNEQFF
-	TRBV6-6	TRBJ1-5	TRBD1	15	TGTGCCAGCAGTTTACAGGGGGCAGAGTTTCAGCCCCAGCATTTT	CASSLQGAEFQPQHF
-	TRBV18	TRBJ1-6	-	15	TGTGCCAGCTCACCAGGAATCAGGGATAATTCACCCCTCCACTTT	CASSPGIRDNSPLHF
-	TRBV10-3	TRBJ2-7	TRBD1	14	TGTGCCATCAGTGAGTTAACAGGGGCCTACGAGCAGTACTTC	CAISELTGAYEQYF
-	TRBV4-2	TRBJ2-7	-	19	TGTGCCAGCAGCCAAGTGGCCGTCGCGGTCGGTGGTTTTGCCTACGAGCAGTACTTC	CASSQVAVAVGGFAYEQYF
-	TRBV30	TRBJ1-2	-	13	TGTGCCTGGAGTGTAAAGGGAGGCTATGGCTACACCTTC	CAWSVKGGYGYTF
-	TRBV25-1	TRBJ1-1	-	12	TGTGCCAGCAGTGGCAGGGTCACTGAAGCTTTCTTT	CASSGRVTEAFF
-	TRBV11-2	TRBJ1-2	-	15	TGTGCCAGCAGCTTACGAGGTGGAGGGGCGCAAGGCTACACCTTC	CASSLRGGGAQGYTF
-	TRBV29-1	TRBJ2-1	TRBD2	14	TGCAGCGTTAATCCGGGACTAGCGTCGAATGAGCAGTTCTTC	CSVNPGLASNEQFF
-	TRBV18	TRBJ1-3	-	16	TGTGCCAGCTCACCTGGGGCACCATCGTCTGGAAACACCATATATTTT	CASSPGAPSSGNTIYF
-	TRBV4-2	TRBJ2-2	TRBD2	17	TGTGCCAGCAGCCAAGATCATCGGGGGGGGAACACCGGGGAGCTGTTTTTT	CASSQDHRGGNTGELFF
-	TRBV4-3	TRBJ1-6	-	17	TGCGCCAGCAGCCAGGTGCCAGTCGCGGCAGGGGATTCACCCCTCCACTTT	CASSQVPVAAGDSPLHF
once	TRBV28	TRBJ1-4	TRBD1	15	TGTGCCAGCAGTGCACAGGGGACGCTACATGAAAAACTGTTTTTT	CASSAQGTLHEKLFF
-	TRBV28	TRBJ2-1	TRBD2	15	TGTGCCAGCAGATACAGCGGGAGGGCCACGAATGAGCAGTTCTTC	CASRYSGRATNEQFF
-	TRBV29-1	TRBJ2-7	TRBD1	15	TGCAGCGTTGAGGGGTCCGGGACAGGGACCTACGAGCAGTACTTC	CSVEGSGTGTYEQYF
-	TRBV6-4	TRBJ2-5	TRBD2	15	TGTGCCAGCCGAGAGACTAGCGGGATTGTTCGGACCCAGTACTTC	CASRETSGIVRTQYF
-	TRBV30	TRBJ2-7	-	14	TGTGCCTGGACCCCGACAGGACCAACCTACGAGCAGTACTTC	CAWTPTGPTYEQYF
once	TRBV7-9	TRBJ2-1	TRBD1	15	TGTGCCAGCAGCTTAGCTACAGGGGGGTACAATGAGCAGTTCTTC	CASSLATGGYNEQFF
-	TRBV4-3	TRBJ2-1	TRBD2	15	TGCGCCAGCAGCCTCACGCGGGGGACCCTAAATGAGCAGTTCTTC	CASSLTRGTLNEQFF
-	TRBV2	TRBJ2-5	-	12	TGTGCCAGCAGCTTAGAGGGAGAGACCCAGTACTTC	CASSLEGETQYF
-	TRBV14	TRBJ2-2	TRBD2	15	TGTGCCAGCAGCCAAGCCCTAGCGGGGGTCGGGGAGCTGTTTTTT	CASSQALAGVGELFF
-	TRBV27	TRBJ2-7	TRBD1	13	TGTGCCAGTTCAGGGGGAGACACCTACGAGCAGTACTTC	CASSGGDTYEQYF
-	TRBV19	TRBJ2-5	-	14	TGTGCCAGTAGTATTCTGTACAGTCAAGAGACCCAGTACTTC	CASSILYSQETQYF
-	TRBV27	TRBJ2-4	-	14	TGTGCCAGCAGTTCCCGGGAGGCCAAAAACATTCAGTACTTC	CASSSREAKNIQYF
few	TRBV10-3	TRBJ1-6	-	13	TGTGCCATCAGTGGGGGAGGGGATTCACCCCTCCACTTT	CAISGGGDSPLHF
-	TRBV7-8	TRBJ1-5	-	14	TGTGCCAGCGCCGTGACAGACATCAATCAGCCCCAGCATTTT	CASAVTDINQPQHF
-	TRBV27	TRBJ2-7	TRBD1	13	TGTGCCATGGCTCGGGACAGGTTCGCCGTGCAGTACTTC	CAMARDRFAVQYF
-	TRBV6-5	TRBJ1-3	-	14	TGTGCCAGCAGACCTCGGGGAAGTGGAAACACCATATATTTT	CASRPRGSGNTIYF
-	TRBV5-1	TRBJ2-5	-	13	TGCGCCAGCAGCACGGACACCCGAGAGACCCAGTACTTC	CASSTDTRETQYF
-	TRBV7-6	TRBJ2-7	-	15	TGTGCCAGCAGCCGTGGGGGGGACACCTTCTACGAGCAGTACTTC	CASSRGGDTFYEQYF
-	TRBV7-9	TRBJ1-6	-	16	TGTGCCAGCAGCCCCTTCCAGCGCAGGGGAAATTCACCCCTCCACTTT	CASSPFQRRGNSPLHF
-	TRBV2	TRBJ2-2	-	13	TGTGCCAGCAGAACAGAGAACACCGGGGAGCTGTTTTTT	CASRTENTGELFF
-	TRBV6-5	TRBJ2-3	-	13	TGTGCCAGCAGTTACCCCCCCATAGATACGCAGTATTTT	CASSYPPIDTQYF
few	TRBV7-8	TRBJ1-2	TRBD1	13	TGTGCCAGCTCAGATGGAGACAGGGCTGGCTACACCTTC	CASSDGDRAGYTF
-	TRBV19	TRBJ1-6	-	12	TGTGCCACTTCAGGGTTAGGTTCACCCCTCCACTTT	CATSGLGSPLHF
-	TRBV30	TRBJ2-2	-	12	TGTGCCTGGAACTACTTTACCGGGGAGCTGTTTTTT	CAWNYFTGELFF
-	TRBV4-1	TRBJ2-7	TRBD1	16	TGCGCCAGCAGCCTAACCTTGACAGGGCGGGCCTACGAGCAGTACTTC	CASSLTLTGRAYEQYF
-	TRBV5-1	TRBJ1-2	TRBD1	16	TGCGCCAGCAGCTTGAAGAGCGAACAGGGGGTTTTTGGCTACACCTTC	CASSLKSEQGVFGYTF
-	TRBV28	TRBJ2-7	-	13	TGTGCCAGCAGTCGCACCCCAGGCTACGAGCAGTACTTC	CASSRTPGYEQYF
-	TRBV10-3	TRBJ2-7	TRBD1	13	TGTGCCATCAGGGGACAGGGGCTAAACGAGCAGTACTTC	CAIRGQGLNEQYF
-	TRBV19	TRBJ1-3	-	16	TGTGCCAGTAGTATAGATCCTTGGGGACTTGGAAACACCATATATTTT	CASSIDPWGLGNTIYF
-	TRBV6-5	TRBJ1-2	TRBD1	12	TGTGCCAGCAGTCAGGACAGGCTATCCTACACCTTC	CASSQDRLSYTF
-	TRBV7-2	TRBJ2-3	TRBD2	18	TGTGCCAGCAGCTCGACCATTAGCGGGGGTTTCCGCACAGATACGCAGTATTTT	CASSSTISGGFRTDTQYF